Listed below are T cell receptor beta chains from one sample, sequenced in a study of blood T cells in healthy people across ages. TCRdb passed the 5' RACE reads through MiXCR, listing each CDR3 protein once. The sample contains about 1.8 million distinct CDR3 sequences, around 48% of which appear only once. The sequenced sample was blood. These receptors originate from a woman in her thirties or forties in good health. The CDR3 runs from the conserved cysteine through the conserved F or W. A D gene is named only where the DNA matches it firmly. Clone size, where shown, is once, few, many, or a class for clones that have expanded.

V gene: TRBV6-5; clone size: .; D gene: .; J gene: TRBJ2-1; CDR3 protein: CASKLRDEQFF; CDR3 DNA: TGTGCCAGCAAATTGAGGGATGAGCAGTTCTTC
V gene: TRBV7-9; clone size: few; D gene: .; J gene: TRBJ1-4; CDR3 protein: CASSFNNEKLFF; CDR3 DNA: TGTGCCAGCAGCTTTAATAATGAAAAACTGTTTTTT
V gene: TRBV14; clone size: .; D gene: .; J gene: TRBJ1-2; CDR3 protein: CASSTTGQTFSYGYTF; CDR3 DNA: TGTGCCAGCAGCACCACAGGACAGACTTTCTCCTATGGCTACACCTTC
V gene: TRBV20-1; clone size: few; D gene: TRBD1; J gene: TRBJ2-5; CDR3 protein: CSATGTGVRGGETQYF; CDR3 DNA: TGCAGTGCTACCGGGACAGGGGTACGGGGGGGAGAGACCCAGTACTTC
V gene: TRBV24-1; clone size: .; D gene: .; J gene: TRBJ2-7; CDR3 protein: CATSEGATYEQYF; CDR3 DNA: TGTGCCACCAGTGAAGGGGCGACCTACGAGCAGTACTTC
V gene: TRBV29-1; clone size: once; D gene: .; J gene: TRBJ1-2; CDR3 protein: CSVARGWDGYTF; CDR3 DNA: TGCAGCGTCGCAAGGGGTTGGGATGGCTACACCTTC
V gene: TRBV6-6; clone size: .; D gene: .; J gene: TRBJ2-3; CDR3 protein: CASTPPTEDPDTQYF; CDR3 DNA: TGTGCCAGCACACCCCCGACAGAGGATCCAGATACGCAGTATTTT
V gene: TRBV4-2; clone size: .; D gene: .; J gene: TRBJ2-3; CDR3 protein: CASSEEAVDTQYF; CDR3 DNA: TGTGCCAGCAGCGAAGAGGCGGTGGATACGCAGTATTTT
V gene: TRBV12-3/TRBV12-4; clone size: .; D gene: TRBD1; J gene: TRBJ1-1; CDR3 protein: CASRPLPDRANTEAFF; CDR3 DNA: TGTGCCAGCAGACCACTACCGGACAGGGCGAACACTGAAGCTTTCTTT
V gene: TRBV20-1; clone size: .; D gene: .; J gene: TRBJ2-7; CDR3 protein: CSARQGLGYEQYF; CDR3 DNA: TGCAGTGCTAGACAGGGTCTCGGCTACGAGCAGTACTTC
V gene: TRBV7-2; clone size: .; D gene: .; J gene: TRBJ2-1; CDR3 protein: CASSTTGLVQFF; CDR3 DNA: TGTGCCAGCAGTACCACAGGGTTAGTGCAGTTCTTC
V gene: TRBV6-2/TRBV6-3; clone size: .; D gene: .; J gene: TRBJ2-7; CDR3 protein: CASNQFRGGWNEQYF; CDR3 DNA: TGTGCCAGCAACCAATTTCGGGGCGGGTGGAATGAGCAGTACTTC
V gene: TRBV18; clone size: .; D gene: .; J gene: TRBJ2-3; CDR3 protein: CASSPRGRAADTQYF; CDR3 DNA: TGTGCCAGCTCACCACGTGGACGTGCCGCAGATACGCAGTATTTT
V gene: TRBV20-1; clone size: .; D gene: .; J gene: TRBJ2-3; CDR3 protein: CSARGVVSTDTQYF; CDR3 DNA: TGCAGTGCTAGAGGAGTCGTCAGCACAGATACGCAGTATTTT
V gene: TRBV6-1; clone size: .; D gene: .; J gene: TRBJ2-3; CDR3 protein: CASMAVDTQYF; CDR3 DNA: TGTGCCAGCATGGCAGTCGATACGCAGTATTTT
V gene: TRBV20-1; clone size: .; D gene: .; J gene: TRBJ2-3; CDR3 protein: CSASSNPGPDTQYF; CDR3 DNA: TGCAGTGCTAGTTCCAATCCAGGGCCAGATACGCAGTATTTT
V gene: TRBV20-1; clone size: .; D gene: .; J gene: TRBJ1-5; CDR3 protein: CSASGRGIDQPQHF; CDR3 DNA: TGCAGTGCTAGTGGGAGAGGTATTGATCAGCCCCAGCATTTT
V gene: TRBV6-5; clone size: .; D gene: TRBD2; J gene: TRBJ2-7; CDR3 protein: CASSYSRRGSSGGEQYF; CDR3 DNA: TGTGCCAGCAGTTACTCCCGGCGGGGGTCCTCCGGTGGCGAGCAGTACTTC
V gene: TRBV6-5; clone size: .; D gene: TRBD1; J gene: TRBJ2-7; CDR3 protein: CASSWDRGILGGQYF; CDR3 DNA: TGTGCCAGCAGCTGGGACAGGGGAATTTTGGGTGGGCAGTACTTC
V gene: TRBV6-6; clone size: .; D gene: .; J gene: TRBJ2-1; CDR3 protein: CASSGPGKQFF; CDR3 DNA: TGTGCCAGCAGCGGCCCAGGGAAGCAGTTCTTC
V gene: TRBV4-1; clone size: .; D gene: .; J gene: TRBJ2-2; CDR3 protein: CASSSPDSYTGELFF; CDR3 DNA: TGCGCCAGCAGCTCCCCCGACTCCTACACCGGGGAGCTGTTTTTT
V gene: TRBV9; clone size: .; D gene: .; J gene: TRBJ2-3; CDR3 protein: CASSVSEGRGTDTQYF; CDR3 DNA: TGTGCCAGCAGCGTTTCCGAAGGGCGGGGCACAGATACGCAGTATTTT
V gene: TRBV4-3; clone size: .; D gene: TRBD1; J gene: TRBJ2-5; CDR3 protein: CASSQEGTGYVETQYF; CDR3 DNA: TGCGCCAGCAGCCAAGAAGGGACAGGTTATGTCGAGACCCAGTACTTC
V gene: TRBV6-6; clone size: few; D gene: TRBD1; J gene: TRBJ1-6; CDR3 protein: CASSTGTDISPLHF; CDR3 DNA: TGTGCCAGCAGTACAGGGACAGATATATCACCCCTCCACTTT
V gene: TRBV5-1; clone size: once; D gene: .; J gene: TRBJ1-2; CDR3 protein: CASSLSRGTDYGYTF; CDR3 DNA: TGCGCCAGCAGCTTAAGCCGGGGGACGGACTATGGCTACACCTTC
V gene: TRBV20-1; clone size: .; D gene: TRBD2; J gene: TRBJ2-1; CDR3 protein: CSAWTSRGRWQFF; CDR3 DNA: TGCAGTGCCTGGACTAGCAGAGGACGATGGCAGTTCTTC
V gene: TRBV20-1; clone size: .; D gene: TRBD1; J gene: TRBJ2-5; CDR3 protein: CSAPRGRGGKETQYF; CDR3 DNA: TGCAGTGCCCCCAGGGGGCGAGGAGGGAAAGAGACCCAGTACTTC
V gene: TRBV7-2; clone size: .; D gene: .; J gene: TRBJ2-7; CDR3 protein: CASSLNGQNYEQYF; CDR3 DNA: TGTGCCAGCAGCTTGAACGGACAGAATTACGAGCAGTACTTC
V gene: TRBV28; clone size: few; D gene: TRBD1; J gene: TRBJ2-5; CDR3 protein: CASRPGTDQETQYF; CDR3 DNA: TGTGCCAGCAGGCCCGGGACAGACCAAGAGACCCAGTACTTC
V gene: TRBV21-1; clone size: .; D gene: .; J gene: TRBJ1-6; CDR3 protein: CASSKGRVNSPLHF; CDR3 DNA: TGTGCCAGCAGCAAAGGGAGGGTAAACTCACCCCTCCACTTT
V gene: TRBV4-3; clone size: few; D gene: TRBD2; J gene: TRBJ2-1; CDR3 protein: CASSQEGPGTGLTNEQFF; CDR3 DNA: TGCGCCAGCAGCCAAGAAGGGCCTGGGACGGGACTAACCAATGAGCAGTTCTTC
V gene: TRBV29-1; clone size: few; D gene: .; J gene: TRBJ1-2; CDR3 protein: CSVDLPGTSGYTF; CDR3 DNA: TGCAGCGTTGATCTCCCCGGGACATCCGGCTACACCTTC
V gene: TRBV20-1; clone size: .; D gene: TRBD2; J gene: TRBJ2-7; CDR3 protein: CSASGSNTSGGYNEQYF; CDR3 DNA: TGCAGTGCTAGTGGGAGTAATACTAGCGGGGGCTACAATGAGCAGTACTTT
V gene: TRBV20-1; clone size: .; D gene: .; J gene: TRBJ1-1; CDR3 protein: CSARVATLLNTEAFF; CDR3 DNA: TGCAGTGCTAGAGTAGCCACGCTGTTGAACACTGAAGCTTTCTTT
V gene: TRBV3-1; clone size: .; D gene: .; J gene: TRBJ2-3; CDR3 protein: CASSQGRNTVTDTQYF; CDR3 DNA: TGTGCCAGCAGCCAAGGGCGGAACACCGTCACAGATACGCAGTATTTT
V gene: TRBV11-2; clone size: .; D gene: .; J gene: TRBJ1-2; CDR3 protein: CASSPLQGQNYGYTF; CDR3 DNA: TGTGCCAGCAGCCCTCTACAAGGACAGAACTATGGCTACACCTTC
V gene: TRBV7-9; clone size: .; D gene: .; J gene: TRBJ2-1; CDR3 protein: CASSLKMISYNEQFF; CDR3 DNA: TGTGCCAGCAGCCTAAAGATGATTTCCTACAATGAGCAGTTCTTC
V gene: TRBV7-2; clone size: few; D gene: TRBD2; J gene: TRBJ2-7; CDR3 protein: CASSLAVTGGPSAYEQYF; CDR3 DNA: TGTGCCAGCAGCTTAGCGGTTACGGGAGGGCCCAGCGCCTACGAGCAGTACTTC
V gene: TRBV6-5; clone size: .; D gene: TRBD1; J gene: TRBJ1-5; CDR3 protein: CASSKDRAFNQPQHF; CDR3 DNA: TGTGCCAGCAGTAAAGACAGGGCCTTCAATCAGCCCCAGCATTTT
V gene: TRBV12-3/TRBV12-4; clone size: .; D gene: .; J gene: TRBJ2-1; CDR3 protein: CASSLVRDPSSVYNEQFF; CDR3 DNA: TGTGCCAGCAGTTTGGTCCGGGACCCGTCCTCCGTCTACAATGAGCAGTTCTTC
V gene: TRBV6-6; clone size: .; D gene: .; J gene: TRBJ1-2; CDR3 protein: CASRPDSDYGYTF; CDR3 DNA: TGTGCCAGCAGACCCGACAGTGACTATGGCTACACCTTC
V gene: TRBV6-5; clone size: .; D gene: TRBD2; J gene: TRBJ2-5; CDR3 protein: CASSTYMGLQETQYF; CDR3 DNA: TGTGCCAGCAGTACCTATATGGGACTACAAGAGACCCAGTACTTC
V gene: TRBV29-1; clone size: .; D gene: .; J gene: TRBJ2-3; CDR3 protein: CSVVPYQTGDTQYF; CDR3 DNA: TGCAGCGTTGTACCCTATCAAACGGGAGATACGCAGTATTTT